The 24 T cell receptor beta chains below all came from one sample that was sequenced in a study of shared T cell receptors in the human thymus (dated by TCRdb to about 2021). The method was the immunoSEQ multiplex PCR assay. TCRdb retrieved this table from immuneACCESS and kept in-frame rearrangements only. Not all clones are present; in checked studies, unresolved V genes account for under half, and no reason is known for the remainder. The sample table contains 63,000 or so clones; only one count was recorded for around 96% of them. The ten largest make up less than 0.04% of the sample. Sequenced material: thymocytes. These receptors were obtained from a human donor.

V gene TRBV19 combines with J gene TRBJ1-4; 8 bases map to TRBD1. From germline, CDR1 is LNHDA and CDR2 SQIVND (reference sequence). With V trimmed by 3 bases and J by 10 bases, 13 bases remained unmatched. This CDR3 contains 16 residues. In DNA form, the CDR3 reads TGTGCCAGTAGTATCCATCCCGGACAGGGTATGCGAAAACTGTTTTTT. Translation: CASSIHPGQGMRKLFF.

The chain has TRBV5-8 and TRBJ1-2; 7 bases match TRBD1. CDR1 SGHTS and CDR2 YDEGEE come from the germline V gene. The junction had 15 bases not matched to a gene; V was cut back by 3 bases and J by 7 bases. This CDR3 has 16 amino acids. CDR3 sequence (DNA): TGTGCCAGCAGCTCCATATCTAAATACAGGGGATGTGGCTACACCTTC. Residues: CASSSISKYRGCGYTF.

This sequence joins TRBV12-5 and TRBJ2-5; no clear D gene. The better agreement between TRBJ2-7 and the DNA end casts doubt on the J call. The CDR3 consists of 14 residues. Germline-derived CDR1 and CDR2 are LGHNT and FRNRAP. The CDR3: CASGLVPPGSEQYF. The CDR3 DNA follows: TGTGCTAGTGGTTTGGTCCCACCGGGCTCCGAGCAGTACTTC.

CDR3 loop: CASSLEGRVNSPLHF. The CDR3 DNA is TGTGCCAGCAGCTTAGAGGGTCGAGTTAATTCACCCCTCCACTTT. The chain joins TRBV7-2 to TRBJ1-6; no clear D gene. CDR1 is SGHTA and CDR2 is FQGNSA in the germline V gene. The CDR3 is 15 residues long. Trimming shortened V by 1 base and J by 6 bases, and 10 bases separated the two germline ends. Combining the CDR3 with reference TRBV7-2 and TRBJ1-6 gives the whole variable domain GAGVSQSPSNKVTEKGKDVELRCDPISGHTALYWYRQSLGQGLEFLIYFQGNSAPDKSGLPSDRFSAERTGGSVSTLTIQRTQQEDSAVYLCASSLEGRVNSPLHFGNGTRLTVT.

The J gene is TRBJ2-7, the V gene TRBV7-6; D is uncertain. Trimming removed 2 bases at V and 7 bases at J, with 12 bases between. The CDR3 runs 13 residues. Per the germline V gene, CDR1 is SGHVS and CDR2 is FNYEAQ. In DNA form, the CDR3 reads TGTGCCAGCAGCTTACTCCTCGACGCGGAGCAGTACTTC. Translation: CASSLLLDAEQYF.

This chain uses TRBV7-9 with TRBJ1-5; TRBD1 agrees at 7 bases. The V gene end was trimmed by 5 bases and the J gene end by 9 bases; junction bases not matched to a gene: 16. This CDR3 contains 16 residues. CDR1 is SEHNR, CDR2 FQNEAQ, per germline (reference sequence). The CDR3 region has the DNA TGTGCCAGCAGCCCCCTAGTGACAGGGCCGAAAGGGCCCCAGCATTTT. Protein: CASSPLVTGPKGPQHF.

Concerning this clone itself: Compared with germline, one end of the junction differs, possibly owing to a read error. The genes are TRBV5-8 and TRBJ1-1; TRBD1 matches at 9 bases. The CDR3 has 19 residues. Germline V gene sequence: CDR1 SGHTS, CDR2 YDEGEE. The CDR3 DNA follows: TGCGCCAGCAGCCCGACACACCGGGACAGGGAGTGTAGGAACACTGAAGCTTTCTTT. Translation gives CASSPTHRDRECRNTEAFF.

The chain has TRBV10-2 and TRBJ1-3; 9 bases agree with TRBD1. The length of the CDR3 is 19 residues. The J segment lost 0 bases and the V segment lost 6 bases, leaving 15 bases of the junction unmatched. The germline gives CDR1 WSHSY, CDR2 SAAADI. In DNA form, the CDR3 reads TGCGCCAGCAGCCCCCAGGACAGGGGTTCGTCTTTCTCTGGAAACACCATATATTTT. Translated, it gives CASSPQDRGSSFSGNTIYF.

The chain carries TRBV7-2 and TRBJ2-7, with TRBD2 as a possible D gene (6 bases). The CDR3 is 15 residues long. Germline V gives CDR1 SGHTA, CDR2 FQGNSA. Trimming removed 5 bases at V and 2 bases at J, with 16 bases between. CDR3 sequence (DNA): TGTGCCAGCAGCCCCATCCGGGACTTCCCCTACGAGCAGTACTTC. Translating gives CASSPIRDFPYEQYF.

The chain carries TRBV19 and TRBJ1-4; D ambiguous. The CDR3 totals 15 residues. The ends were cut back, 6 bases at V and 2 bases at J, with 13 bases in the middle. CDR1 is LNHDA and CDR2 is SQIVND in the germline V gene (reference sequence). CDR3 sequence: CASRVVWRTNEKLFF. The DNA for the CDR3 is TGTGCCAGTAGAGTTGTTTGGAGGACTAATGAAAAACTGTTTTTT.

The rearrangement joins TRBV27 to TRBJ1-6; D gene unclear. The CDR3 length is 16 residues. Germline V gene data show CDR1 as MNHEY and CDR2 as SMNVEV (reference sequence). Trimming removed 6 bases at V and 8 bases at J, with 20 bases between. The CDR3 sequence is CASSTKSNRRDSPLHF. The CDR3 nucleotides are TGTGCCAGCAGCACTAAATCTAATAGAAGGGATTCACCCCTCCACTTT.

The chain employs TRBV6-5 and TRBJ2-7, with D maybe TRBD1 (5 bases). The CDR3 totals 14 residues. Germline V gene data show CDR1 as MNHEY and CDR2 as SVGAGI. Trimming shortened V by 2 bases and J by 3 bases, and 11 bases separated the two germline ends. CDR3 nucleotides: TGTGCCAGCAGTTACGTCTCAGGGATCTACGAGCAGTACTTC. Translation gives CASSYVSGIYEQYF.

CDR3 nucleotides: TGTGCCAGCAGCGGGAGGAACATTAGGTGGAACACTGAAGCTTTCTTT. This codes for CASSGRNIRWNTEAFF. This rearrangement joins TRBV7-2 to TRBJ1-1; D is unresolved. Trimming cost V 5 bases and J 1 base, with 17 bases left between them. CDR1 is SGHTA, CDR2 FQGNSA, per germline. The CDR3 runs 16 residues. Using reference TRBV7-2 and TRBJ1-1 for the parts outside the CDR3, the full variable domain is GAGVSQSPSNKVTEKGKDVELRCDPISGHTALYWYRQSLGQGLEFLIYFQGNSAPDKSGLPSDRFSAERTGGSVSTLTIQRTQQEDSAVYLCASSGRNIRWNTEAFFGQGTRLTVV.

CDR3 amino acids: CASTPVGGLRGQPQHF. The DNA for the CDR3 is TGTGCCAGCACCCCAGTCGGGGGGCTGAGGGGACAGCCCCAGCATTTT. The genes are TRBV2 and TRBJ1-5, with D maybe TRBD1 (6 bases). Trimming shortened V by 7 bases and J by 7 bases, and 23 bases separated the two germline ends. CDR3 length: 16 amino acids. The germline V gene encodes CDR1 SNHLY and CDR2 FYNNEI.

The chain employs TRBV13 and TRBJ2-4, with TRBD1 matching 10 bases. Germline V gene lookup returns CDR1 PRHDT and CDR2 FYEKMQ (reference sequence). With 3 bases clipped from V and 6 bases from J, the junction kept 14 bases outside the gene matches. CDR3 length: 18 residues. The CDR3 sequence: CASSFPRGSGQGRNIQYF. The CDR3 region has the DNA TGTGCCAGCAGCTTTCCCAGGGGGTCGGGACAGGGGCGAAACATTCAGTACTTC.

V usage is TRBV6-1 and J usage is TRBJ1-3, with D possibly being TRBD1 (6 bases). V lost 1 base and J lost 0, with 10 bases in between. The CDR3 length is 16 residues. Germline V CDR1 and CDR2: MNHNS, SASEGT. The CDR3 loop is CASSEGGGLSGNTIYF. The CDR3 region has the DNA TGTGCCAGCAGTGAAGGAGGGGGGCTCTCTGGAAACACCATATATTTT.

This chain uses TRBV4-2 with TRBJ1-5; D uncertain. The CDR3 length is 15 residues. V was shortened by 5 bases and J by 0 bases, with 11 bases between the two germline ends. In germline, CDR1 is LGHNA, CDR2 YNFKEQ. As DNA, the CDR3 is TGTGCCAGCAGCGCGCGACAATTTAGCAATCAGCCCCAGCATTTT. Translating gives CASSARQFSNQPQHF.

The chain is built from TRBV7-6 and TRBJ1-2; D might be TRBD1 (6 bases). With 4 bases removed from V and 6 bases from J, the gap between germline ends came to 21 bases. The CDR3 length is 16 residues. CDR1 and CDR2 from the germline V gene are SGHVS and FNYEAQ. CDR3 DNA: TGTGCCAGCAGCTCTTTACAGAACAGGGAGGTTGATGGCTACACCTTC. Its translation is CASSSLQNREVDGYTF. The full variable domain, rest sourced from reference TRBV7-6 and TRBJ1-2, is GAGVSQSPRYKVTKRGQDVALRCDPISGHVSLYWYRQALGQGPEFLTYFNYEAQQDKSGLPNDRFSAERPEGSISTLTIQRTEQRDSAMYRCASSSLQNREVDGYTFGSGTRLTVV.

V gene TRBV5-1 combines with J gene TRBJ2-3; D gene uncertain. Per the germline V gene, CDR1 is SGHRS and CDR2 is YFSETQ. V lost 0 bases to trimming and J lost 5 bases, with 16 bases between them. This CDR3 is 16 amino acids long. CDR3 bases: TGCGCCAGCAGCTTGGAGTGGCACCCGCCCGGAGATACGCAGTATTTT. This codes for CASSLEWHPPGDTQYF.

This clone showed up just once. The chain is built from TRBV19 and TRBJ1-2; 7 positions match TRBD1. The CDR3 consists of 15 residues. The junction had 11 bases not matched to a gene; V was cut back by 5 bases and J by 5 bases. Germline CDR1 and CDR2: LNHDA and SQIVND (reference sequence). The CDR3 region is CASSRLSGQEYGYTF. The CDR3 coding sequence is TGTGCCAGTAGTCGGTTATCCGGACAGGAATATGGCTACACCTTC. The complete variable domain, with remaining parts taken from reference TRBV19 and TRBJ1-2, reads DGGITQSPKYLFRKEGQNVTLSCEQNLNHDAMYWYRQDPGQGLRLIYYSQIVNDFQKGDIAEGYSVSREKKESFPLTVTSAQKNPTAFYLCASSRLSGQEYGYTFGSGTRLTVV.

This chain uses TRBV7-9 with TRBJ2-6; a possible D gene is TRBD1 (6 bases). This CDR3 region has 17 residues. The V gene's germline CDR1 is SEHNR and CDR2 FQNEAQ (reference sequence). V was shortened by 6 bases and J by 0 bases, with 15 bases between the two germline ends. CDR3 region: CASREGQSNSGANVLTF. The CDR3 DNA reads TGTGCCAGCAGAGAAGGACAGTCGAACTCTGGGGCCAACGTCCTGACTTTC.

The rearrangement uses TRBV7-2 and TRBJ1-2; 7 nucleotides align to TRBD1. The CDR3 covers 17 residues. The germline gives CDR1 SGHTA, CDR2 FQGNSA. The V segment lost 6 bases and the J segment 3 bases; nucleotides outside the gene matches: 16. This CDR3 is CASSHKPKTGMDYGYTF. As DNA, the CDR3 is TGTGCCAGCAGTCATAAACCGAAGACAGGGATGGACTATGGCTACACCTTC.

The gene calls are TRBV9 and TRBJ1-3; 10 nucleotides align to TRBD1. The CDR3 has 17 residues. Germline V lookup: CDR1 SGDLS, CDR2 YYNGEE. The V segment lost 3 bases and the J segment 1 base; nucleotides outside the gene matches: 7. The CDR3 DNA sequence: TGTGCCAGCAGCGCATCCGGGACAGGGGTGTCTGGAAACACCATATATTTT. Amino acid sequence: CASSASGTGVSGNTIYF.

V usage is TRBV15 and J usage is TRBJ1-2; 10 bases agree with TRBD1. The CDR3 spans 16 residues. CDR1 and CDR2 (germline): LNHNV, YYDKDF (reference sequence). V shed 1 base and J 8 bases; nucleotides not matched to a gene: 10. CDR3 protein: CATSRVGQGHLGGYTF. The DNA of the CDR3 is TGTGCCACCAGCAGAGTGGGACAGGGGCACCTGGGGGGCTACACCTTC.